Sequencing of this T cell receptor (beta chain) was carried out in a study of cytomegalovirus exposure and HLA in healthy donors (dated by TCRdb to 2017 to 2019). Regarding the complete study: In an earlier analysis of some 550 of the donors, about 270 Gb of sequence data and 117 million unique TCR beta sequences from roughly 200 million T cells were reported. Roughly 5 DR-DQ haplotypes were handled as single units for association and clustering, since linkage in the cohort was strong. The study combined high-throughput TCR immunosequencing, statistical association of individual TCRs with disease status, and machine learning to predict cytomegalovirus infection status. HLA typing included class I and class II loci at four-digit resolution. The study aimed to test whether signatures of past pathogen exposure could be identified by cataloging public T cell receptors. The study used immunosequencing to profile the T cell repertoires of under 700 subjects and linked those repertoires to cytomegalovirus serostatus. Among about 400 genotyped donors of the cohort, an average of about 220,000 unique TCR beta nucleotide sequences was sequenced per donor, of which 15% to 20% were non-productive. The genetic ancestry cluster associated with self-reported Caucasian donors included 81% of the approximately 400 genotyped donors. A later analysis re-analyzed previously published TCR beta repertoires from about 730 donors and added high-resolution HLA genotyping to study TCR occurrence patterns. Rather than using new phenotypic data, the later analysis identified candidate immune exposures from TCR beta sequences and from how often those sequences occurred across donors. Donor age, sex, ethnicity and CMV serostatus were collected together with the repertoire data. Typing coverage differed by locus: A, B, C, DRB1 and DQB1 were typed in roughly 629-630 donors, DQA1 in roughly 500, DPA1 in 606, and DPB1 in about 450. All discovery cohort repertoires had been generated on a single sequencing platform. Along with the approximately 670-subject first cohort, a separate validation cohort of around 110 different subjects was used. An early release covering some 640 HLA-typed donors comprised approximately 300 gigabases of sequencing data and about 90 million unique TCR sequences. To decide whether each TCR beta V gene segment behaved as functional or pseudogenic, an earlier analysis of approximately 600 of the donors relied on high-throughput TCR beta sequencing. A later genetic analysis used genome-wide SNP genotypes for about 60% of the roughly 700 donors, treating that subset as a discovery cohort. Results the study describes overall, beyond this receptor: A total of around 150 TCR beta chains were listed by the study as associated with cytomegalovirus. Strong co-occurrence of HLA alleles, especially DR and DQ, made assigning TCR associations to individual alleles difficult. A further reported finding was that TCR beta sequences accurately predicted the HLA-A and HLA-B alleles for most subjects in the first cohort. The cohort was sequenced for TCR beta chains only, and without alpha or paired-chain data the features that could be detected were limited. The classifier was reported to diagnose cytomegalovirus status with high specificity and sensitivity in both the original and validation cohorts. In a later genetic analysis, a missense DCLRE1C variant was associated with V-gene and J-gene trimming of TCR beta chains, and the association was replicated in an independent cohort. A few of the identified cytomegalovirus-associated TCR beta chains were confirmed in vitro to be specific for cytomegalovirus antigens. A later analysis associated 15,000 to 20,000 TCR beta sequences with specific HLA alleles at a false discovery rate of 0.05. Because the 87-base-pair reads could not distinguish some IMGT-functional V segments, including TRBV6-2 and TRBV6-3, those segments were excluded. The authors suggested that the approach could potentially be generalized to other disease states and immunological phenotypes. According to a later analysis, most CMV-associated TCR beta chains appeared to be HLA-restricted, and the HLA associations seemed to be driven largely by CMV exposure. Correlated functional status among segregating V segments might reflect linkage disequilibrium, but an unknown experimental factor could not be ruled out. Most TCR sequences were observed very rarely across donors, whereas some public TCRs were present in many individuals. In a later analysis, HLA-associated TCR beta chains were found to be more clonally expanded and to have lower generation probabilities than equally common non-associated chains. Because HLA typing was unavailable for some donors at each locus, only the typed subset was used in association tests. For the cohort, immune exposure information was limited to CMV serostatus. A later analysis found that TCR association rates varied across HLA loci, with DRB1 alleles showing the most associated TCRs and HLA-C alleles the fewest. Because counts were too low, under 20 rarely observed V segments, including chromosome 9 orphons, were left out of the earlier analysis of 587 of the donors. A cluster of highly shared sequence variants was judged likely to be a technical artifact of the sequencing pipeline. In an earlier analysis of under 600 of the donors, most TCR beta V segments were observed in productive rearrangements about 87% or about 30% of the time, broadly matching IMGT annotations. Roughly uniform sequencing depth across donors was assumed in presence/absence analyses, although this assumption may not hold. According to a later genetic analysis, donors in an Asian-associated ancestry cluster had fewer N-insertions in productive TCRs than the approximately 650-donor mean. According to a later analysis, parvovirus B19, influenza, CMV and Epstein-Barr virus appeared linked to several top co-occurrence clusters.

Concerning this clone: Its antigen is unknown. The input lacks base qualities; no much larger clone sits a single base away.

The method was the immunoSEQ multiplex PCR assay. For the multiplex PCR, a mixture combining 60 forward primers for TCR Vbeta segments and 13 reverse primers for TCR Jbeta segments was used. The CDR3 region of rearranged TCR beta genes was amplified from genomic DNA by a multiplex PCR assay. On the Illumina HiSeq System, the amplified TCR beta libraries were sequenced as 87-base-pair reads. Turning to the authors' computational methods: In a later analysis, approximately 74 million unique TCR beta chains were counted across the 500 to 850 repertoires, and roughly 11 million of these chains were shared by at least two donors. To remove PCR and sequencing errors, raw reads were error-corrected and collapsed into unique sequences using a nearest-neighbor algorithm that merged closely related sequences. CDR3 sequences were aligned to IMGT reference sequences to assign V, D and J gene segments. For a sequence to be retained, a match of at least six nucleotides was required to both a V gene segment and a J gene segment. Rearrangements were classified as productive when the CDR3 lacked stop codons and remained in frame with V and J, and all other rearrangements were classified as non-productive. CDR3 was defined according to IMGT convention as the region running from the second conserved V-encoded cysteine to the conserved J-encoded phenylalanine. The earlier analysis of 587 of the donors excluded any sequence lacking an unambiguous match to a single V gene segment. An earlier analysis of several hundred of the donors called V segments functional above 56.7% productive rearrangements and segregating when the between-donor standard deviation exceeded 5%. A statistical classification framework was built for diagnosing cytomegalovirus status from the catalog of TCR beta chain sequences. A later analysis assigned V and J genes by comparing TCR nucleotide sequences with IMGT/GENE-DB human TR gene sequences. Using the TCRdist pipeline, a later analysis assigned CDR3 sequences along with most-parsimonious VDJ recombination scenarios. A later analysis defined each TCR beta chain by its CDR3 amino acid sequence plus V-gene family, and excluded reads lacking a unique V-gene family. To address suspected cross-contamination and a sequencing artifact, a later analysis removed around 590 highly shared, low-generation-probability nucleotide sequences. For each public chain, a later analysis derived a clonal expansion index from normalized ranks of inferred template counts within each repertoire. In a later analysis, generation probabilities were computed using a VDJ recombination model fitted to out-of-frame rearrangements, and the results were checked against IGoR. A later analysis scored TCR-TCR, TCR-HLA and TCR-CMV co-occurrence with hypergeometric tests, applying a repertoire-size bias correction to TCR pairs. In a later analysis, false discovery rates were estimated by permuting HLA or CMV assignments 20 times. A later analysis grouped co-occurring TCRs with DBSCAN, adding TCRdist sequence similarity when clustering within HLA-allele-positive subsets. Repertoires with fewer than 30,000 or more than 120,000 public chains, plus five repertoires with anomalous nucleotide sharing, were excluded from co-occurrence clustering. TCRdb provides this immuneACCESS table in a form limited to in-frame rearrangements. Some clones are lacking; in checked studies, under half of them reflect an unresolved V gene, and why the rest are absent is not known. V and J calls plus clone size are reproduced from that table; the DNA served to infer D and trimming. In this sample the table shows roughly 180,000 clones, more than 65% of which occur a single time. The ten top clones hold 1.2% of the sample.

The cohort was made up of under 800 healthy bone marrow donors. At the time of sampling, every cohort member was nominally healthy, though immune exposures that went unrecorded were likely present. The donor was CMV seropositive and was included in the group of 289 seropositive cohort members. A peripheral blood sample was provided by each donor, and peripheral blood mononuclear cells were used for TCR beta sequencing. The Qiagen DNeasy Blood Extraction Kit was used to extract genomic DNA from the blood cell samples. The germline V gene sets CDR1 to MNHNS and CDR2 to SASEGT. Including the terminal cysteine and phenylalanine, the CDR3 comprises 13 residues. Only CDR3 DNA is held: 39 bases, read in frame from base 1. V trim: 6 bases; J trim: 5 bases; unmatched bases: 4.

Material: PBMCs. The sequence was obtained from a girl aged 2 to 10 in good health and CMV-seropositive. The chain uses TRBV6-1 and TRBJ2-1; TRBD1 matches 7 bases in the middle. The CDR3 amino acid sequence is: CASRQTGNNEQFF. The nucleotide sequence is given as TGTGCCAGCAGGCAGACAGGGAACAATGAGCAGTTCTTC.